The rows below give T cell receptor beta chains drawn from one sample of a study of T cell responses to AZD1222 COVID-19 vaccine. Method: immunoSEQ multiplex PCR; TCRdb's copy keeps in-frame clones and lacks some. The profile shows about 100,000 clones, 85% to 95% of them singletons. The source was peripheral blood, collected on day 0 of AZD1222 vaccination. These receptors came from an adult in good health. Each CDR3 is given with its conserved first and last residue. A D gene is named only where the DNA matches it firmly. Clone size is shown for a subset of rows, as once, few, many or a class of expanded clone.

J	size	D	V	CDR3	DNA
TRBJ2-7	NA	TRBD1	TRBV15	CATSRDVQGIGLTLF	TGTGCCACCAGCAGAGATGTACAGGGGATAGGCCTAACCCTCTTC
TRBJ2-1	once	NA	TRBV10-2	CASSEEAGSFNEQFF	TGCGCCAGCAGTGAGGAGGCAGGGTCATTCAATGAGCAGTTCTTC
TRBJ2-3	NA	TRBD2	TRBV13	CASSLRASGSADTQYF	TGTGCCAGCAGCTTAAGAGCTAGCGGGAGCGCAGATACGCAGTATTTT
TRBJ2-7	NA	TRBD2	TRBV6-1	CASSGRYGGTSNEQYF	TGTGCCAGCAGTGGACGGTATGGCGGGACTAGTAACGAGCAGTACTTC
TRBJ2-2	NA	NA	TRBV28	CASSFVFRGGELFF	TGTGCCAGCAGTTTTGTGTTTCGCGGCGGGGAGCTGTTTTTT
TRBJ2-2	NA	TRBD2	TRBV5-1	CASSLEAGGWTGELFF	TGCGCCAGCAGCTTAGAAGCGGGAGGGTGGACCGGGGAGCTGTTTTTT
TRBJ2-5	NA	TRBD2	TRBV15	CATSKPRGDLETQYF	TGTGCCACCAGCAAACCCCGGGGGGATTTGGAGACCCAGTACTTC
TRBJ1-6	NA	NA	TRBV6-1	CASSEYGSGFGNSPLHF	TGTGCCAGCAGTGAATATGGCTCAGGGTTCGGGAATTCACCCCTCCACTTT
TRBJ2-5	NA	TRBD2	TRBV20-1	CSASGLAGVETQYF	TGCAGTGCTAGTGGGCTAGCGGGAGTTGAGACCCAGTACTTC
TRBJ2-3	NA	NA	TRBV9	CASSVATVGVMMADTQYF	TGTGCCAGCAGCGTAGCTACGGTGGGGGTGATGATGGCAGATACGCAGTATTTT
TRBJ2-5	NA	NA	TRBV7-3	CASSLNGLQETQYF	TGTGCCAGCAGCTTAAACGGACTGCAAGAGACCCAGTACTTC
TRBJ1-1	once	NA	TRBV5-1	CASSPTGRGPNTEAFF	TGCGCCAGCAGCCCCACCGGCCGGGGACCGAACACTGAAGCTTTCTTT
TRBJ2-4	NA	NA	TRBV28	CASSFGWGNIQYF	TGTGCCAGCAGTTTTGGGTGGGGAAACATTCAGTACTTC
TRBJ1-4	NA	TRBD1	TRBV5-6	CASSSSRDRGQEEKLFF	TGTGCCAGCAGCTCGTCCCGGGACAGGGGGCAGGAAGAAAAACTGTTTTTT
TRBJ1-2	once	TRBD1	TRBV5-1	CASGLGQGAGHYGYTF	TGCGCCAGCGGACTGGGACAGGGGGCAGGTCACTATGGCTACACCTTC
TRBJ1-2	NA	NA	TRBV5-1	CASRYSSGTDYVLGYTF	TGCGCCAGCCGCTATTCTTCCGGGACGGACTATGTGTTGGGCTACACCTTC
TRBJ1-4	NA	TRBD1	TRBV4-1	CASSLEDGTGGEKLFF	TGCGCCAGCAGCCTGGAAGATGGGACAGGGGGGGAAAAACTGTTTTTT
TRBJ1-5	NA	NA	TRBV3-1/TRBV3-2	CASSQEGAGVDQPQHF	TGTGCCAGCAGCCAAGAGGGGGCAGGGGTAGATCAGCCCCAGCATTTT
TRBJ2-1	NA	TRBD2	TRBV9	CASSPRLAGGQNEQFF	TGTGCCAGCAGCCCAAGACTAGCGGGAGGGCAAAATGAGCAGTTCTTC
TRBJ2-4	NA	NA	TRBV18	CASSPQLGGNIQYF	TGTGCCAGCTCCCCCCAGCTTGGGGGAAACATTCAGTACTTC
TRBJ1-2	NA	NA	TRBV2	CASRALGGDGYGYTF	TGTGCCAGCAGAGCCCTCGGAGGGGACGGCTATGGCTACACCTTC
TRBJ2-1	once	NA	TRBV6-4	CASSEGLGGDEQFF	TGTGCCAGCAGTGAAGGACTAGGGGGGGATGAGCAGTTCTTC
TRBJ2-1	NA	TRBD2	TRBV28	CASTPFGGNYNEQFF	TGTGCCAGCACCCCCTTCGGGGGGAATTACAATGAGCAGTTCTTC
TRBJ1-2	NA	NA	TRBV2	CARRANSSPNYGYTF	TGTGCCAGACGGGCTAACTCCTCACCAAACTATGGCTACACCTTC
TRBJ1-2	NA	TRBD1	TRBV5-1	CASSLDRGNYGYTF	TGCGCCAGCAGCCTCGACAGGGGGAACTATGGCTACACCTTC
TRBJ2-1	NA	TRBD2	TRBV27	CATRLAGGLYNEQFF	TGTGCCACCCGACTAGCGGGAGGGCTGTACAATGAGCAGTTCTTC
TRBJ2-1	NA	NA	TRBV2	CASSPGFTYNEQFF	TGTGCCAGCAGTCCCGGGTTTACCTACAATGAGCAGTTCTTC
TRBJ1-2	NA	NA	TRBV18	CASSPSRGEFGYTF	TGTGCCAGCTCACCAAGTAGGGGCGAGTTTGGCTACACCTTC
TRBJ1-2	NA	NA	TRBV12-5	CASGVDTSYGYTF	TGTGCTAGTGGTGTGGACACCTCCTATGGCTACACCTTC
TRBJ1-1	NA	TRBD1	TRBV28	CASTRTGYGWAFF	TGTGCCAGCACCCGGACAGGGTACGGTTGGGCTTTCTTT
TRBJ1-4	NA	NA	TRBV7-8	CASSPLATNEKLFF	TGTGCCAGCAGCCCGCTAGCAACTAATGAAAAACTGTTTTTT
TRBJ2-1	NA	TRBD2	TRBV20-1	CSGAGGPQFF	TGCAGTGGGGCGGGAGGGCCGCAGTTCTTC
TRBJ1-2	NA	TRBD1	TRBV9	CASSVRGTGINYGYTF	TGTGCCAGCAGCGTCCGTGGGACAGGGATTAACTATGGCTACACCTTC
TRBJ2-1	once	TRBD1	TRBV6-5	CASGTELKSEQFF	TGTGCCAGCGGGACAGAGTTGAAGAGTGAGCAGTTCTTC
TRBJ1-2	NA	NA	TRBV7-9	CASSLGPDLGYTF	TGTGCCAGCAGCTTAGGGCCAGATCTCGGCTACACCTTC
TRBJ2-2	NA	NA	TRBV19	CASSTTLTGELFF	TGTGCCAGTAGCACGACCCTCACCGGGGAGCTGTTTTTT
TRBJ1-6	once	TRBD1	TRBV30	CAWSPKGGTGRSPLHF	TGTGCCTGGAGTCCGAAAGGCGGGACAGGGAGATCACCCCTCCACTTT
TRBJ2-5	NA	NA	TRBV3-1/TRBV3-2	CASSQAAETQYF	TGTGCCAGCAGCCAAGCGGCCGAGACCCAGTACTTC
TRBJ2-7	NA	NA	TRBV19	CASSIGHRYEQYF	TGTGCCAGTAGTATTGGACACCGATACGAGCAGTACTTC
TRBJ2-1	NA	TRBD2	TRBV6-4	CASSYSGIIGDNEQFF	TGTGCCAGCAGCTACAGCGGGATCATCGGCGACAATGAGCAGTTCTTC
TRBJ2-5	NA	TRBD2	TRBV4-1	CASSQDRGLALETQYF	TGCGCCAGCAGCCAAGATAGGGGACTAGCTCTGGAGACCCAGTACTTC
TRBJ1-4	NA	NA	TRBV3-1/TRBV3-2	CASSQDSTNEKLFF	TGTGCCAGCAGCCAAGACTCAACTAATGAAAAACTGTTTTTT
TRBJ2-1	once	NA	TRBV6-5	CASRPGDRSYNEQFF	TGTGCCAGCAGACCGGGGGACCGATCCTACAATGAGCAGTTCTTC
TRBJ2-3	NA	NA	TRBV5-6	CASSLVAGTDTQYF	TGTGCCAGCAGCCTGGTTGCCGGCACAGATACGCAGTATTTT
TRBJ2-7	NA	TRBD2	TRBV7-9	CASSLVLAGGPYEQYF	TGTGCCAGCAGCTTAGTACTAGCGGGAGGGCCGTACGAGCAGTACTTC
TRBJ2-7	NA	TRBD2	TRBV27	CASTLPGGLAGPSYEQYF	TGTGCCAGCACCCTTCCGGGAGGGCTAGCGGGCCCCTCCTACGAGCAGTACTTC
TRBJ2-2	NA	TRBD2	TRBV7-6	CASSLAGGTGELFF	TGTGCCAGCAGCCTAGCGGGAGGGACCGGGGAGCTGTTTTTT
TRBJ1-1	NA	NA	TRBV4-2	CASSLTRQVLNTEAFF	TGTGCCAGCAGCCTAACCCGACAGGTGCTGAACACTGAAGCTTTCTTT
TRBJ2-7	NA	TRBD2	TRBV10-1	CASSEGLAGAYEQYF	TGCGCCAGCAGTGAGGGGCTAGCGGGAGCCTACGAGCAGTACTTC
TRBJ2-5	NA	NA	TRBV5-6	CASSLVAGPNTQYF	TGTGCCAGCAGCTTGGTGGCAGGTCCCAACACCCAGTACTTC
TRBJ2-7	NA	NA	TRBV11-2	CASSLGVGTQQYF	TGTGCCAGCAGCTTAGGCGTTGGGACTCAACAGTACTTC
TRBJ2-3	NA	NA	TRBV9	CASSVLPQSTDTQYF	TGTGCCAGCAGCGTATTACCCCAAAGCACAGATACGCAGTATTTT
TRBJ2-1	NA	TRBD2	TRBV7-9	CASSLPGLAGNEQFF	TGTGCCAGCAGCTTACCGGGACTAGCGGGCAATGAGCAGTTCTTC
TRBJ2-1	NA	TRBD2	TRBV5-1	CASSAGLAGGPDNEQFF	TGCGCCAGCAGCGCAGGACTAGCGGGAGGTCCAGACAATGAGCAGTTCTTC
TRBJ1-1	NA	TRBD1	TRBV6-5	CASSSKGQGGRRAFF	TGTGCCAGCAGTTCCAAAGGACAGGGCGGTAGGAGAGCTTTCTTT
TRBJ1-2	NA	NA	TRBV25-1	CASSEWGTVNYGYTF	TGTGCCAGCAGTGAATGGGGAACAGTTAACTATGGCTACACCTTC
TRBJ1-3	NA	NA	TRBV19	CASSPGGSGNTIYF	TGTGCCAGTAGTCCGGGGGGCTCTGGAAACACCATATATTTT
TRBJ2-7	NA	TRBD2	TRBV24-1	CATSAPRTRRLAGSTDEQYF	TGTGCCACCAGTGCTCCGAGAACGAGGCGACTAGCGGGGAGCACGGACGAGCAGTACTTC